The entry below describes one TCR beta chain. Its antigen remains unidentified. The record has no base qualities; no much larger clone is one base away. TCR cDNA was synthesized by 5'RACE template switching, through which a universal primer site and unique molecular identifiers were introduced. Priming for cDNA synthesis came from both the TCR alpha and TCR beta constant segments. Libraries were amplified in two PCR steps, with sample barcodes and sequencing adapters added in the second step. Libraries were sequenced on Illumina HiSeq 2500 (2x100 bp) or NovaSeq (2x150 bp). The original methods were these. MIGEC handled demultiplexing of reads and collapsing into UMI consensus sequences, while MiXCR performed V(D)J alignment. Clonotypes responding to the vaccine were identified with edgeR on replicate PBMC samples, with the criteria of FDR below 0.01 and a log2 fold change above 5 up to day 15. Bulk clonotypes were assigned CD4 or CD8 identity according to which sequenced CD4 or CD8 repertoire held them at higher abundance. Through fastp at Q25 and MiXCR, TCRdb rebuilt clones from the public reads, retaining in-frame beta chains. Rows are unified per CDR3 protein, each entry keeping the most common DNA and genes. TCRdb, not the original authors, processed these V and J calls. This sample gives 170,000 or so distinct CDR3 sequences in total; approximately 6.2% of them show up just once. The top ten hold 2.9% of the sample.

This entry is derived from a study of T cells after yellow fever vaccination (dated by TCRdb to the late 2010s). Regarding the study in general: The SMART-Seq v4 Ultra Low Input RNA kit was used to prepare libraries from fractions with low cell numbers. Bulk TCR alpha and beta repertoires were sequenced longitudinally to track T-cell clones before and after primary and booster YFV17D yellow fever vaccination. The cohort comprised two healthy male donors, one aged 18 to 30 and one aged 30 to 40 years. Blood was collected at multiple timepoints before and after primary and secondary immunization, and bulk PBMC replicates and cell subsets were isolated. Points the paper makes about the study in general: After the booster, most of the clones that had expanded following primary vaccination were detected again (around 95% of CD4 and around 88% of CD8), which suggests that memory was broadly maintained. Computational filtering was required because FACS-sorted repertoires could contain abundant contaminating clonotypes from the bulk population. Only a couple of donors were included in the study, so the extent to which the findings can be generalized is limited. A small share of clonotypes occurred in both CD4 and CD8 compartments, likely arising from convergent recombination. The secondary T-cell response was weaker than the primary response but faster, peaking on day 5 instead of day 15.

This sample's treatment or condition label indicates: live attenuated yellow fever vaccine strain. PBMCs were isolated from peripheral blood using a standard Ficoll-Paque protocol. Dynabeads CD4 and CD8 positive selection kits were used to isolate the CD4 and CD8 T-cell fractions. TriZol was used to extract RNA from bulk PBMCs, from CD4 and CD8 fractions, and from dextramer-positive and dextramer-negative fractions. The CDR3 measures 13 amino acids from cysteine to phenylalanine. Left in the record is the CDR3 DNA by itself, 39 bases read in frame from the first base. The junction carries 11 bases between V and J, which are trimmed by 5 bases and 4 bases respectively. The germline V gene gives CDR1 as SGHTA and CDR2 as FQGTGA.

The chain is assembled from TRBV7-3 and TRBJ1-2, and perhaps TRBD1 as D gene, on 5 matching bases. The receptor was derived from a young man who received the YFV17D yellow fever vaccine. The sequencing here drew on CD4+ T cells sorted from PBMCs, taken on the day of the first yellow fever vaccination. The DNA sequence is TGTGCCAGCAGCGCGGGACGGCGCTATGGCTACACCTTC. This codes for CASSAGRRYGYTF.